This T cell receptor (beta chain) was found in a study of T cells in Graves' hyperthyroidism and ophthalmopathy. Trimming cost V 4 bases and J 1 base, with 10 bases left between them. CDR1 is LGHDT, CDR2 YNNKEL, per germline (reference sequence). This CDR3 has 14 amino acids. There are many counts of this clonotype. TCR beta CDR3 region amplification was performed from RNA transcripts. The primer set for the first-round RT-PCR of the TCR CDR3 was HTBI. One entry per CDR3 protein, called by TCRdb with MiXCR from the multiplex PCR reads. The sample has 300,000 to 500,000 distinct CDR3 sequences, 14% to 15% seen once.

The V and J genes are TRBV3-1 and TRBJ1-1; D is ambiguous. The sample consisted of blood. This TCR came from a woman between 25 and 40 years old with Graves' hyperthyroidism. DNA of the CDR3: TGTGCCAGCAGCCTCAGTATAACGAACACTGAAGCTTTCTTT. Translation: CASSLSITNTEAFF. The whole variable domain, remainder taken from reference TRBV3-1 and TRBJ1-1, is DTAVSQTPKYLVTQMGNDKSIKCEQNLGHDTMYWYKQDSKKFLKIMFSYNNKELIINETVPNRFSPKSPDKAHLNLHINSLELGDSAVYFCASSLSITNTEAFFGQGTRLTVV.